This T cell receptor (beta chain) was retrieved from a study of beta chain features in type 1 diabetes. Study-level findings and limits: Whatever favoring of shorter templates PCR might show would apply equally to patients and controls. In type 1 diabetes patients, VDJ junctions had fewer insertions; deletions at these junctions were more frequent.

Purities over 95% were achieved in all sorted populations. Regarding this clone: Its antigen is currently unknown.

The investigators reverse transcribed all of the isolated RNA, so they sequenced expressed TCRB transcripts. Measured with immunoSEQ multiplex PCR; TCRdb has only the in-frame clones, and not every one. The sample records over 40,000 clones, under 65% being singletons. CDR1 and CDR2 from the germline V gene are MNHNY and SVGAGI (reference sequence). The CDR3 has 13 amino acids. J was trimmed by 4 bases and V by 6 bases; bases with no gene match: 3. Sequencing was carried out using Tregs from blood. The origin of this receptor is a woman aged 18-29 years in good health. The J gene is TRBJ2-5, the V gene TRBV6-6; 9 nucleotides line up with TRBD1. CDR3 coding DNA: TGTGCCAGCAGGTCGGACAGGGGAGAGACCCAGTACTTC. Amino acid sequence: CASRSDRGETQYF.